The clone carrying this T cell receptor (beta chain) was detected only once. Repertoires were generated with immunoSEQ multiplex PCR, while TCRdb's copy carries only in-frame clones and drops some. The table has about 48,000 clones, 80% to 90% seen once. The sample comes from a study of PD-L1 blockade in urothelial cancer. Germline V CDR1 and CDR2: SGHNT, YYREEE (reference sequence). The CDR3 contains 15 residues. V was clipped by 2 bases and J by 9 bases; unmatched bases: 9. Documented time point: peripheral blood 6 weeks after treatment start. The TCR comes from a man between 65 and 79 years old with urothelial cancer. The genes are TRBV5-4 and TRBJ2-1, with TRBD1 matching over 9 bases. The material was PBMCs, obtained around atezolizumab (anti-PD-L1) treatment. Here the CDR3 DNA reads TGTGCCAGCAGCTTCGGACAGGGGAAGGCGAGTGAGCAGTTCTTC. It yields the protein CASSFGQGKASEQFF.